These 22 T cell receptor beta chains share one sample of origin, sequenced in a study of cytomegalovirus exposure and HLA in healthy donors. Repertoires were generated with immunoSEQ multiplex PCR, while TCRdb's copy carries only in-frame clones and drops some. The data hold over 100,000 clones, with about 88% observed a single time. Sequencing was performed on PBMCs. These receptor sequences come from a woman aged 18-29 years in good health and CMV-seronegative.

This chain joins TRBV5-1 and TRBJ2-2, with a tentative D call TRBD2 (6 bases). In germline, CDR1 is SGHRS, CDR2 YFSETQ. CDR3 length: 15 amino acids. Trimming removed 2 bases from V and 4 bases from J, with 12 bases in between. DNA for the CDR3: TGCGCCAGCAGCTTCCCCGGGAGTACCACCGGGGAGCTGTTTTTT. This translates into CASSFPGSTTGELFF.

The V call is TRBV28, the J call TRBJ1-5; D unresolved. The CDR3 sequence is 12 residues long. Germline CDR1 reads MDHEN; CDR2 reads SYDVKM. The CDR3 loop is CAANPSDQPQHF. The CDR3 DNA reads as TGTGCGGCAAACCCAAGCGATCAGCCCCAGCATTTT.

This clone appeared a single time. The chain is built from TRBV5-5 and TRBJ1-5; weak D call: TRBD1 (5 bases). V dropped 2 bases and J dropped 3 bases, with 15 bases sitting between them. The CDR3 spans 16 residues. Germline assignment: CDR1 SGHKS and CDR2 YYEKEE (reference sequence). CDR3 nucleotide sequence: TGTGCCAGCAGCTTCGGGGGACCTATTAACAATCAGCCCCAGCATTTT. It codes for CASSFGGPINNQPQHF.

The V and J genes are TRBV6-5 and TRBJ2-5, with 8 bases lining up with TRBD1. This CDR3 region has 16 residues. In germline, CDR1 is MNHEY, CDR2 SVGAGI. V was pared by 2 bases and J by 5 bases, with 10 bases of the junction left unmatched. CDR3 in amino acids: CASSYRTGPASETQYF. The CDR3 coding sequence is TGTGCCAGCAGTTACCGGACAGGGCCGGCATCGGAGACCCAGTACTTC.

CDR3: CAWSVTGLRSTEAFF. In DNA form, the CDR3 reads TGTGCCTGGAGTGTCACGGGACTTAGGAGCACTGAAGCTTTCTTT. The chain couples TRBV30 to TRBJ1-1, with TRBD1 as a possible D gene (5 bases). Trimming pared 0 bases from V and 4 bases from J, leaving 15 bases between. This CDR3 comprises 15 residues. Germline loops: CDR1 GTSNPN, CDR2 SVGIG (reference sequence).

V gene TRBV7-9 combines with J gene TRBJ1-2; D not resolved. V was cut by 2 bases and J by 7 bases, with 8 bases left in between. Germline CDR1 reads SEHNR; CDR2 reads FQNEAQ (reference sequence). This CDR3 comprises 12 residues. Here the CDR3 DNA reads TGTGCCAGCAGCTTATTCAGGTTTGGCTACACCTTC. Amino acid sequence: CASSLFRFGYTF.

This chain uses TRBV29-1 with TRBJ2-1, with TRBD1 as a possible D gene (6 bases). The V gene's germline CDR1 is SQVTM and CDR2 ANQGSEA. V was trimmed by 0 bases and J by 6 bases, leaving 9 bases between them. The CDR3 covers 13 residues. CDR3 sequence (DNA): TGCAGCGTTGAAGATAGGGGGATCAATGAGCAGTTCTTC. Its protein product is CSVEDRGINEQFF.

The rearrangement joins TRBV29-1 to TRBJ2-3; D gene uncertain. This CDR3 region has 13 residues. Trimming cost V 7 bases and J 5 bases, with 16 bases left between them. Germline V gene data show CDR1 as SQVTM and CDR2 as ANQGSEA. CDR3 DNA: TGCAGCGCCCCCGTCCCACCGGGAGATACGCAGTATTTT. It yields the protein CSAPVPPGDTQYF.

This chain links TRBV18 with TRBJ2-7; D is possibly TRBD1 (5 bases). CDR1 is KGHSH and CDR2 is LQKENI in the germline V gene. The CDR3 sequence is 13 residues long. Trimming pared 2 bases from V and 5 bases from J, leaving 10 bases between. As DNA, the CDR3 is TGTGCCAGCTCACCAGGGATAGGGGACGAGCAGTACTTC. Translation: CASSPGIGDEQYF.

This chain connects TRBV11-1 to TRBJ2-1, with no clear D. Germline values: CDR1 SGHAT, CDR2 FQDESV (reference sequence). The CDR3 loop spans 14 amino acids. V lost 2 bases, J lost 6 bases, and 11 bases lay in between. The CDR3, as DNA: TGTGCCAGCAGCTTAATGAGTCCGGTCAATGAGCAGTTCTTC. Its translation is CASSLMSPVNEQFF.

This clone was counted between two and nine times. The chain recombines TRBV28 with TRBJ2-3; TRBD1 might be the D (6 bases). CDR3 length equals 15 residues. V was clipped by 6 bases and J by 0 bases, with 13 bases between them. Per the germline V gene, CDR1 is MDHEN and CDR2 is SYDVKM. The CDR3 bases are TGTGCCAGCAGGCCTGGGGGCGCTAGCACAGATACGCAGTATTTT. Translation: CASRPGGASTDTQYF.

V is TRBV2 and J is TRBJ2-7; 7 bases agree with TRBD1. The J segment lost 5 bases and the V segment lost 4 bases, leaving 8 bases of the junction unmatched. This CDR3 spans 14 amino acids. Germline V lookup: CDR1 SNHLY, CDR2 FYNNEI. In DNA, the CDR3 is TGTGCCAGCAGTGGTTCAGGGGGATGGGACGAGCAGTACTTC. It translates to CASSGSGGWDEQYF.

The gene calls are TRBV7-3 and TRBJ2-7, with no clear D. The CDR3 runs to 13 residues. The germline V gene encodes CDR1 SGHTA and CDR2 FQGTGA. Trimming pared 2 bases from V and 3 bases from J, leaving 8 bases between. CDR3: CASSLGPVYEQYF. CDR3 DNA: TGTGCCAGCAGCTTAGGCCCCGTCTACGAGCAGTACTTC. Combining the CDR3 with reference TRBV7-3 and TRBJ2-7 gives the whole variable domain GAGVSQTPSNKVTEKGKYVELRCDPISGHTALYWYRQSLGQGPEFLIYFQGTGAADDSGLPNDRFFAVRPEGSVSTLKIQRTERGDSAVYLCASSLGPVYEQYFGPGTRLTVT.

This chain joins TRBV5-1 and TRBJ2-5; 8 nucleotides align to TRBD1. Germline CDR1 is SGHRS and CDR2 is YFSETQ. V gave up 4 bases and J gave up 5 bases; unmatched junction bases: 10. This CDR3 has 15 amino acids. DNA for the CDR3: TGCGCCAGCAGCCCGCCGACAGGGGCCAGGGAGACCCAGTACTTC. This sequence encodes CASSPPTGARETQYF.

This clone was seen once. The chain is built from TRBV6-1 and TRBJ2-5, with 7 positions matching TRBD1. The CDR3 runs 13 residues. The germline V gene has CDR1 MNHNS and CDR2 SASEGT. V shed 6 bases, J shed 7 bases, and the junction held 8 bases outside the gene matches. As DNA, the CDR3 is TGTGCCAGCAGGGACAGGTCCCCGGGGACCCAGTACTTC. Its protein product is CASRDRSPGTQYF.

The rearrangement uses TRBV30 and TRBJ2-7; D might be TRBD1 (5 bases). V was shortened by 1 base and J by 4 bases, with 20 bases between the two germline ends. The germline V gene has CDR1 GTSNPN and CDR2 SVGIG (reference sequence). The CDR3 covers 16 residues. CDR3 coding DNA: TGTGCCTGGAGTGCCGGCGGACACCCGTCTTCTTACGAGCAGTACTTC. Residues: CAWSAGGHPSSYEQYF.

The rearrangement uses TRBV30 and TRBJ2-1; TRBD2 is a possible D gene (5 bases). Germline CDR1 GTSNPN, CDR2 SVGIG (reference sequence). With 4 bases removed from V and 10 bases from J, the gap between germline ends came to 20 bases. This CDR3 has 14 residues. CDR3 DNA: TGTGCCTGGAATCTGAGGGATCCGGCATGGGAGCAGTTCTTC. Translated: CAWNLRDPAWEQFF. Based on the CDR3 plus reference TRBV30 and TRBJ2-1, the full variable domain is SQTIHQWPATLVQPVGSPLSLECTVEGTSNPNLYWYRQAAGRGLQLLFYSVGIGQISSEVPQNLSASRPQDRQFILSSKKLLLSDSGFYLCAWNLRDPAWEQFFGPGTRLTVL.

This clone has only a few counts. This chain uses TRBV1 with TRBJ1-1; TRBD1 was called by the table and not checked on the DNA. TRBV1 constitutes a pseudogene. The CDR3 is 14 residues long. This CDR3 reads CTSSRGRGNTEAFF. The CDR3 DNA reads TGCACCAGCAGCCGGGGTAGGGGGAACACTGAAGCTTTCTTT.

The chain has TRBV20-1 and TRBJ1-1; no firm D call. Germline assignment: CDR1 DFQATT and CDR2 SNEGSKA (reference sequence). The CDR3 runs to 11 residues. Trimming removed 3 bases from V and 5 bases from J, with 7 bases in between. CDR3 sequence: CSASAGTEAFF. Written as DNA, the CDR3 is TGCAGTGCTAGCGCCGGGACTGAAGCTTTCTTT.

This chain uses TRBV30 with TRBJ2-7, with no clear D. Germline assignment: CDR1 GTSNPN and CDR2 SVGIG (reference sequence). Trimming left V 7 bases short and J 7 bases short, with 5 bases between. The CDR3 runs 8 residues. The CDR3 sequence: CASGEQYF. The CDR3 DNA is TGTGCCTCCGGGGAGCAGTACTTC.

The genes are TRBV6-5 and TRBJ2-5, with 10 bases that match TRBD2. The CDR3 consists of 14 residues. Germline trimming cut 6 bases from V and 5 bases from J; bases unmatched to any gene: 6. In germline, CDR1 is MNHEY, CDR2 SVGAGI. CDR3 in amino acids: CASRSGGAGETQYF. Here the CDR3 DNA reads TGTGCCAGCAGAAGCGGGGGGGCTGGGGAGACCCAGTACTTC.

V is TRBV28 and J is TRBJ1-1; D not resolved. Looked up from germline, CDR1 is MDHEN and CDR2 is SYDVKM. The CDR3 is made up of 17 amino acids. V shed 2 bases and J shed 4 bases, with 20 bases lying between them. The CDR3 DNA sequence: TGTGCCAGCAGTTTAGGTGTTCGATATCGGGGAGTCACTGAAGCTTTCTTT. Protein product: CASSLGVRYRGVTEAFF.